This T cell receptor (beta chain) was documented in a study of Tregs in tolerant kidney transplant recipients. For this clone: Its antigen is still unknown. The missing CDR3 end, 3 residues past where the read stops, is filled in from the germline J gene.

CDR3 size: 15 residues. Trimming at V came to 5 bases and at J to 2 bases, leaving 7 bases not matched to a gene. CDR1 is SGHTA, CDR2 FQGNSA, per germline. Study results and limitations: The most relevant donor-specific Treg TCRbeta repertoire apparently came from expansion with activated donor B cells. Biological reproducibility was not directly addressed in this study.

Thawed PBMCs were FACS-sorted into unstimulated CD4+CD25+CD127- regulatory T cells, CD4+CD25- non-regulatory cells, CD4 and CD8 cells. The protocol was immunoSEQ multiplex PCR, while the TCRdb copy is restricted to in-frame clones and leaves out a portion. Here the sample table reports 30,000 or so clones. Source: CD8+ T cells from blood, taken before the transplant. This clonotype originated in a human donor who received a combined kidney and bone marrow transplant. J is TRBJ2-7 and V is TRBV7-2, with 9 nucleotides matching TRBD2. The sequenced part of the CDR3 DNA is TGTGCCAGCAGCCAAGGAGTAGCGGGGGCCTACGAG. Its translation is CASSQGVAGAYE. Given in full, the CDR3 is CASSQGVAGAYEQYF.